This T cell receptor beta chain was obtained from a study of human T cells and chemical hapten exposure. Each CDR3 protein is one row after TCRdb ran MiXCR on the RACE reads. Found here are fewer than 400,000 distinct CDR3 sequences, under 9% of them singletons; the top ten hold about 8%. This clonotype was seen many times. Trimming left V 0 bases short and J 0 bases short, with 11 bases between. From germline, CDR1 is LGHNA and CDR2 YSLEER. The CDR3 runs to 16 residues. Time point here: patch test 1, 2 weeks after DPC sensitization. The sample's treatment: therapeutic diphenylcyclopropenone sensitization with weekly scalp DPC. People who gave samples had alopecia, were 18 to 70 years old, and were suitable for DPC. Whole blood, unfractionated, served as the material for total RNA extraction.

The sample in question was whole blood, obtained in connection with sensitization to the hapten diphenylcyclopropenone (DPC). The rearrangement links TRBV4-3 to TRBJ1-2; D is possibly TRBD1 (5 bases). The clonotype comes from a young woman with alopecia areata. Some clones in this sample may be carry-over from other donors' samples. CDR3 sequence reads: CASSQDWDAPNYGYTF. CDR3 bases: TGCGCCAGCAGCCAAGATTGGGACGCCCCTAACTATGGCTACACCTTC.